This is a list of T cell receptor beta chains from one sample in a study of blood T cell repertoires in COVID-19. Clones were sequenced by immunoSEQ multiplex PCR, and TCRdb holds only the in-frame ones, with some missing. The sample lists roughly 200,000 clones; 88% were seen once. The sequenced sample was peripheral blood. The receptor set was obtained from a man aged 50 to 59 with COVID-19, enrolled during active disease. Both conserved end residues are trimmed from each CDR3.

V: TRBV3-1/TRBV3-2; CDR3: ASSPEKDRVGGYT
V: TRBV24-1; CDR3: ATSDHLLSGANVLT
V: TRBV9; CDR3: ASSVADSMSYNEQF
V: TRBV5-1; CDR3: ASSSGTVQETQY
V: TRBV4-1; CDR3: ASSQAPNQPQH
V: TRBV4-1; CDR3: ASSHPRTPTETQY
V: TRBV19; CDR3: ASSIGQGSSYEQY
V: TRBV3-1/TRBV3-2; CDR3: ASSQGLVGEQF
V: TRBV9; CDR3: ASSPGVLGTDTQY
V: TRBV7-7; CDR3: ASSPLGTRGHGYT
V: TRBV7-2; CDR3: ASSPLVDPGTQY
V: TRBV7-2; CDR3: ASKRTGGNYNEQF
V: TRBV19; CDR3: ASSIPPGQGADTQY
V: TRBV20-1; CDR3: SASSGSWQETQY
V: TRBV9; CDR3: ASSPGQGGIRQY
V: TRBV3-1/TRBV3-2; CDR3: ASSQDRGILQPQH
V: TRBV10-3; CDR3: ATTGGTNQPQH
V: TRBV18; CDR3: ASHLGSEAF
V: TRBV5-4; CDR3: ASTQDRLNTEAF
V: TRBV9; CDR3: ASSPGSGANVLT
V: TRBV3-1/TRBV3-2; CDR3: ASSPSRTGPSNYGYT
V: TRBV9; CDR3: ASSHGQGGSYEQY
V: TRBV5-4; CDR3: ASSLGTGPGD
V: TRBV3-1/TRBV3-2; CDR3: ASSQDSHSYGYT
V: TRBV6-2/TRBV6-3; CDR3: ASSPPVLAGDPGELF
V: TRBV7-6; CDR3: ASSPRTAPYEQY
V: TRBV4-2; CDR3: ASSQQSSGASTDTQY
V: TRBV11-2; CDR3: ASSMGRGPTNEQF
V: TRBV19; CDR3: ASSIAGELSYEQY
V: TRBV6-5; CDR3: ASSSGAGNYGYT
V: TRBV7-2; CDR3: ASSDTSGISYEQY
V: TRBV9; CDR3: ASSVGSSTDTQY
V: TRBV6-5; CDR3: ASSYSPGGETQY
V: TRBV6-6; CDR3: ASSDRLAGVGEQY
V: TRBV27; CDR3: ASSSGQGGPNSNQPQH
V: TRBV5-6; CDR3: ASSGRDRDNEQF
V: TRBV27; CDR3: ASSAYGTLLENTIY
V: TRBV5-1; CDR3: ASSLATSGGTDTQY
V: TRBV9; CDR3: ASSETGTSGYTGELF
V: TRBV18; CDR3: ASSPGQGTYEQY
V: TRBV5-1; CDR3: ASSPGLLPSYEQY
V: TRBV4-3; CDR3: ASSPSAYQETQY
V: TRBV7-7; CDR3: ASSPWDFYGVDRGAV
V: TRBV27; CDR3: ASSLGRNTGELF
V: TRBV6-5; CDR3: ASSRDRDTYEQY
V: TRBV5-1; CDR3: ASSLTGDPEAF
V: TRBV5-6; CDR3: ASSSIGQMNTEAF